The 27 T cell receptor beta chains in this list originate from one sample, sequenced in a study of T cell responses to AZD1222 COVID-19 vaccine. Data came from immunoSEQ multiplex PCR; TCRdb stores just in-frame clones and leaves some out. The sample includes 130,000 or so clones, roughly 86% seen only once; the top ten take roughly 5.2%. The sample consisted of peripheral blood, taken 28 days after the second AZD1222 dose. The source of these receptors is an adult who received the AZD1222 COVID-19 vaccine.

This clone showed up just a few times. V is TRBV29-1 and J is TRBJ2-3; TRBD2 matches at 11 bases. The CDR3 is 15 amino acids. Germline V lookup: CDR1 SQVTM, CDR2 ANQGSEA. Losses at the gene ends were 6 bases for V and 2 bases for J; bases not matched to a gene: 7. CDR3 residues: CSVILAGGATDTQYF. For the CDR3, the DNA is TGCAGCGTCATCTTAGCGGGAGGGGCCACAGATACGCAGTATTTT.

The chain employs TRBV29-1 and TRBJ2-5, with D possibly being TRBD2 (6 bases). CDR3 length: 13 amino acids. CDR1 is SQVTM and CDR2 is ANQGSEA in the germline V gene. V lost 2 bases and J 4 bases, leaving 11 bases between the germline ends. CDR3 loop: CSVELATRETQYF. For the CDR3, the DNA is TGCAGCGTTGAATTAGCGACTAGAGAGACCCAGTACTTC.

This clone was found once. This chain connects TRBV6-5 to TRBJ1-1; TRBD1 aligns across 8 bases. The V gene's germline CDR1 is MNHEY and CDR2 SVGAGI. The CDR3 consists of 13 residues. V lost 8 bases to trimming and J lost 5 bases; unmatched junction nucleotides: 7. This CDR3 reads CASCQGAGTEAFF. CDR3 in DNA: TGTGCCAGCTGCCAGGGGGCTGGAACTGAAGCTTTCTTT.

The chain recombines TRBV7-9 with TRBJ2-6; TRBD1 matches at 9 bases. The CDR3 length is 17 residues. CDR1 and CDR2 (germline): SEHNR, FQNEAQ (reference sequence). V gave up 5 bases and J gave up 2 bases; unmatched junction bases: 7. This CDR3 reads CASSAGTGPTGANVLTF. The CDR3 DNA reads TGTGCCAGCAGCGCCGGGACAGGGCCAACTGGGGCCAACGTCCTGACTTTC.

The chain is built from TRBV7-7 and TRBJ2-7, with 11 positions matching TRBD1. Germline V gene sequence: CDR1 SSHAT, CDR2 FNYEAQ (reference sequence). The CDR3 runs to 14 residues. V lost 5 bases, J lost 7 bases, and 7 bases stayed unmatched. This CDR3 is CASSTGQGAGEQYF. DNA of the CDR3: TGTGCCAGCAGCACAGGACAGGGGGCTGGGGAGCAGTACTTC.

V usage is TRBV7-3 and J usage is TRBJ2-1; 16 bases are shared with TRBD2. V shed 5 bases, J shed 8 bases, and the junction held 9 bases outside the gene matches. Per germline, CDR1 SGHTA and CDR2 FQGTGA. The CDR3 contains 17 residues. The CDR3 nucleotides read TGTGCCAGCAGCCGAACGGGACTAGCGGGGGGGCCCGATGAGCAGTTCTTC. Its protein product is CASSRTGLAGGPDEQFF.

This clone was observed a handful of times. The V gene is TRBV11-2, the J gene TRBJ2-1, with D maybe TRBD2 (6 bases). The V gene's germline CDR1 is SGHAT and CDR2 FQNNGV. This CDR3 comprises 14 residues. Deletions cut 1 base from V and 13 bases from J, with 17 bases between. The DNA for the CDR3 is TGTGCCAGCAGCTTAGGGGGGAACAGGAGGGGTCAGTTCTTC. Its protein is CASSLGGNRRGQFF.

This chain connects TRBV30 to TRBJ1-3; 7 bases align to TRBD1. Germline loops: CDR1 GTSNPN, CDR2 SVGIG (reference sequence). This CDR3 spans 14 amino acids. J gave up 2 bases and V 4 bases, and 5 bases lay outside the gene matches. Written as DNA, the CDR3 is TGTGCCTGGATCCCCAGGGGGACTGGAAACACCATATATTTT. It is translated as CAWIPRGTGNTIYF.

The J gene is TRBJ1-1, the V gene TRBV5-1; possible D gene TRBD1, 5 bases. Trimming left V 4 bases short and J 2 bases short, with 15 bases between. The V gene's germline CDR1 is SGHRS and CDR2 YFSETQ. The CDR3 runs 15 residues. CDR3 nucleotide sequence: TGCGCCAGCAGCCCCTCGACAGCCTCTAACACTGAAGCTTTCTTT. Amino acids: CASSPSTASNTEAFF.

The chain couples TRBV7-9 to TRBJ2-1; perhaps TRBD2 as D (7 bases). Germline V gene data show CDR1 as SEHNR and CDR2 as FQNEAQ (reference sequence). Trimming stripped 7 bases from V and 0 bases from J, with 13 bases between. This CDR3 has 15 amino acids. The chain's CDR3 is CASTQGGGSYNEQFF. CDR3 sequence (DNA): TGTGCCAGCACCCAAGGGGGGGGCTCCTACAATGAGCAGTTCTTC.

This chain joins TRBV3-1 (or the pseudogene TRBV3-2) and TRBJ1-1, with 7 bases matching TRBD1. Germline V gene sequence: CDR1 LGHDT, CDR2 YNNKEL (reference sequence). The CDR3 contains 14 residues. Trimming took 4 bases from V and 5 from J; bases not matched to a gene: 7. CDR3 DNA: TGTGCCAGCAGCCTGACAGGGCGGGGGACTGAAGCTTTCTTT. Protein sequence: CASSLTGRGTEAFF.

This chain links TRBV4-2 with TRBJ1-1, with D hard to call. The germline V gene encodes CDR1 LGHNA and CDR2 YNFKEQ. V gave up 4 bases and J gave up 6 bases, with 12 bases separating them. The CDR3 is 13 residues long. The CDR3: CASSRESQPEAFF. In DNA, the CDR3 is TGTGCCAGCAGCCGAGAGTCCCAACCTGAAGCTTTCTTT.

This clone was recorded a few times. The V call is TRBV18, the J call TRBJ2-7; 12 bases agree with TRBD1. CDR1 is KGHSH, CDR2 LQKENI, per germline. The CDR3 contains 15 residues. After removal of 4 bases from V and 5 bases from J, the junction contained 6 bases not matched to a gene. CDR3: CASSLGTGGPHEQYF. The CDR3 coding sequence is TGTGCCAGCTCACTTGGGACAGGGGGCCCCCACGAGCAGTACTTC.

This rearrangement joins TRBV12-5 to TRBJ1-3; D possibly corresponds to TRBD1 (6 bases). Germline V lookup: CDR1 LGHNT, CDR2 FRNRAP. Trimming pared 2 bases from V and 6 bases from J, leaving 8 bases between. The CDR3 spans 13 residues. The CDR3 here is CASGLSGENTIYF. The CDR3, as DNA: TGTGCTAGTGGTTTGTCAGGGGAAAACACCATATATTTT.

The CDR3 DNA is TGTGCCAGCAGTCCAGAATCGGGGGGCGCGGATCAGCCCCAGCATTTT. Protein product: CASSPESGGADQPQHF. The V call is TRBV27, the J call TRBJ1-5; TRBD1 might be the D (6 bases). The CDR3 loop spans 16 amino acids. The germline gives CDR1 MNHEY, CDR2 SMNVEV (reference sequence). Trimming stripped 5 bases from V and 5 bases from J, with 19 bases between.

This chain connects TRBV7-2 to TRBJ2-1, with D possibly being TRBD1 (6 bases). The CDR3 sequence is 16 residues long. Trimming pared 1 base from V and 7 bases from J, leaving 17 bases between. In germline, CDR1 is SGHTA, CDR2 FQGNSA. The CDR3 DNA follows: TGTGCCAGCAGCTTAGTGGGGGCAGGGGTCATGAATGAGCAGTTCTTC. It yields the protein CASSLVGAGVMNEQFF.

V gene TRBV19 combines with J gene TRBJ2-2; D remains unclear. There are 15 residues in the CDR3. Germline V gene data show CDR1 as LNHDA and CDR2 as SQIVND (reference sequence). Trimming left V 6 bases short and J 0 bases short, with 11 bases between. CDR3 loop: CASRWAPANTGELFF. The CDR3, as DNA: TGTGCCAGTAGATGGGCACCTGCGAACACCGGGGAGCTGTTTTTT.

This chain joins TRBV25-1 and TRBJ2-2; D might be TRBD1 (6 bases). Looked up from germline, CDR1 is MGHDK and CDR2 is SYGVNS. V lost 5 bases and J lost 4, with 14 bases in between. The CDR3 sequence is 15 residues long. The CDR3, as DNA: TGTGCCAGCAGTAAGCAGGGGTACGCCACCGGGGAGCTGTTTTTT. This translates into CASSKQGYATGELFF.

CDR3 loop: CASSLQGRTEAFF. CDR3 coding DNA: TGTGCCAGCAGCCTACAAGGGAGGACTGAAGCTTTCTTT. The chain joins TRBV11-2 to TRBJ1-1, with D hard to call. In germline, CDR1 is SGHAT, CDR2 FQNNGV. CDR3 length equals 13 residues. V was shortened by 5 bases and J by 5 bases, with 12 bases between the two germline ends.

This clone was seen only once. The rearrangement uses TRBV7-8 and TRBJ1-1; D ambiguous. CDR1 and CDR2 (germline): SGHVS, FQNEAQ. CDR3 length: 14 amino acids. The V end lost 3 bases, the J end lost 0 bases, and 8 bases lay between the germline ends. The CDR3 loop reads CASSFTGMNTEAFF. The DNA of the CDR3 is TGTGCCAGCAGCTTTACCGGAATGAACACTGAAGCTTTCTTT.

CDR3 loop: CASSLATEAFF. Here the CDR3 DNA reads TGTGCCAGCAGCTTAGCTACTGAAGCTTTCTTT. This chain links TRBV7-8 with TRBJ1-1; no clear D. The CDR3 consists of 11 residues. Trimming cost V 0 bases and J 5 bases, with 1 base left between them. Germline V CDR1 and CDR2: SGHVS, FQNEAQ. Looking up the rest from reference TRBV7-8 and TRBJ1-1 gives the full variable domain: GAGVSQSPRYKVAKRGQDVALRCDPISGHVSLFWYQQALGQGPEFLTYFQNEAQLDKSGLPSDRFFAERPEGSVSTLKIQRTQQEDSAVYLCASSLATEAFFGQGTRLTVV.

The rearrangement links TRBV21-1 to TRBJ2-3. TRBV21-1 is reported as a pseudogene. The CDR3 runs to 15 residues. The DNA of the CDR3 is TGTGCCAGCAGCAACAGGGCAGGGGGGGCAGATACGCAGTATTTT. It yields the protein CASSNRAGGADTQYF.

V is TRBV11-3 and J is TRBJ1-2; D remains unclear. The CDR3 extends over 13 amino acids. Germline loops: CDR1 SGHNT, CDR2 YENEEA. With 1 base removed from V and 1 base from J, the gap between germline ends came to 4 bases. The CDR3 sequence: CASSLGINYGYTF. DNA for the CDR3: TGTGCCAGCAGCTTAGGGATTAACTATGGCTACACCTTC.

The chain carries TRBV7-9 and TRBJ2-2; 7 nucleotides line up with TRBD1. The germline gives CDR1 SEHNR, CDR2 FQNEAQ (reference sequence). With 2 bases clipped from V and 1 base from J, the junction kept 1 base outside the gene matches. CDR3 length: 15 amino acids. CDR3 coding DNA: TGTGCCAGCAGCTTACGACAGGGGAACACCGGGGAGCTGTTTTTT. This translates into CASSLRQGNTGELFF. Using reference TRBV7-9 and TRBJ2-2 for the parts outside the CDR3, the full variable domain is DTGVSQNPRHKITKRGQNVTFRCDPISEHNRLYWYRQTLGQGPEFLTYFQNEAQLEKSRLLSDRFSAERPKGSFSTLEIQRTEQGDSAMYLCASSLRQGNTGELFFGEGSRLTVL.

This chain connects TRBV7-4 to TRBJ1-5, with TRBD1 identical over 7 bases. The V gene's germline CDR1 is SGHVT and CDR2 SQSDAQ. V gave up 1 base and J gave up 2 bases; unmatched junction bases: 5. The CDR3 extends over 16 amino acids. CDR3 sequence reads: CASSLEGGRCNQPQHF. CDR3 in DNA: TGTGCCAGCAGCTTAGAAGGGGGCCGATGCAATCAGCCCCAGCATTTT.

V and J are TRBV4-3 and TRBJ1-4, with 7 bases fitting TRBD1. Germline lookup yields CDR1 LGHNA and CDR2 YSLEER. This CDR3 contains 18 residues. The ends lost 0 bases at V and 6 bases at J; junction bases unmatched: 13. DNA for the CDR3: TGCGCCAGCAGCCAAGAGCCCCTGTTCGAGGGGGCCGATGAAAAACTGTTTTTT. It translates to CASSQEPLFEGADEKLFF.

V usage is TRBV2 and J usage is TRBJ2-5; perhaps TRBD2 as D (6 bases). The ends were cut back, 8 bases at V and 2 bases at J, with 9 bases in the middle. CDR3 size: 12 residues. Germline V gene data show CDR1 as SNHLY and CDR2 as FYNNEI. DNA of the CDR3: TGTGCCAGCGGACTACAACAAGAGACCCAGTACTTC. This encodes CASGLQQETQYF.